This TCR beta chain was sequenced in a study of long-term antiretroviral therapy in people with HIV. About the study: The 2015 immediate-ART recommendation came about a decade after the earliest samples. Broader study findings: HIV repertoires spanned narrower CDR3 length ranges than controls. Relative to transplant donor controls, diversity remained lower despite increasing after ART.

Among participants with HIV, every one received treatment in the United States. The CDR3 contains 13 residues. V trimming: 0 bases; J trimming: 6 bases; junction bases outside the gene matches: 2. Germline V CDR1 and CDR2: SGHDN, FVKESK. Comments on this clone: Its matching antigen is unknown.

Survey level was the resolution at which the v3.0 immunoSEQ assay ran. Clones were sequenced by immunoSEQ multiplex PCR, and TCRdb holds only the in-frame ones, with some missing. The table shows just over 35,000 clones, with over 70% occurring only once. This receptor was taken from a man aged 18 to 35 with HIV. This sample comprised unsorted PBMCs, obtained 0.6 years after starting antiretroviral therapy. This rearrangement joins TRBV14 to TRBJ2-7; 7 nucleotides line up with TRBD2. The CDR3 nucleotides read TGTGCCAGCAGCCAAGAATGGGGGGGCGAGCAGTACTTC. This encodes CASSQEWGGEQYF.